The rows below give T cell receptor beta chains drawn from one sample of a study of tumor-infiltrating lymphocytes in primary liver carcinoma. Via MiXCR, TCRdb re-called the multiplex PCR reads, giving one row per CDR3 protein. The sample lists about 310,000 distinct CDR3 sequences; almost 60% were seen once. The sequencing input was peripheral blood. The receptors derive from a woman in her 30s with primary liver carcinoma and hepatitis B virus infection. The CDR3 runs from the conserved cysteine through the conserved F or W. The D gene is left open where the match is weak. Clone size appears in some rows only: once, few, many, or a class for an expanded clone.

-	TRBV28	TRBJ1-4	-	TGTGCCAGCAGTCGACCCATGGGGGGAGGGGAAAAACTGTTTTTT	CASSRPMGGGEKLFF
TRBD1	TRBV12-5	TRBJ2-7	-	TGTGCTAGTACCGGACAGGGAGGTTTCACGGACGAGCAGTACTTC	CASTGQGGFTDEQYF
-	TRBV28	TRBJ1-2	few	TGTGCCAGCAGTTTATCAGGCTATGGCTACACCTTC	CASSLSGYGYTF
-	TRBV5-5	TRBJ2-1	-	TGTGCCAGCAGCTTGGAGAGGGTAGGGGTGACTGAGCATTACTTC	CASSLERVGVTEHYF
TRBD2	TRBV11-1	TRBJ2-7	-	TGTGCCAGCAGCTATAGCGGGAGGCCATACGAGCGGTACTTC	CASSYSGRPYERYF
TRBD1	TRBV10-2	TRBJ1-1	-	TGTGCCAGTTTGGGACAGGCGAACAGTGAAGCTTTCTTT	CASLGQANSEAFF
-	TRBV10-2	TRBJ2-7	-	TGCGCCAGCAGTGAGTCGAGGAGTATCCCCTACGAGCAGTACTTC	CASSESRSIPYEQYF
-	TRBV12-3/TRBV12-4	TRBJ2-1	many	TGTGCCAGCAGTTTTAGGGACTCCTACAATGAGCAGTTCTTC	CASSFRDSYNEQFF
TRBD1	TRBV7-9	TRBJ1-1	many	TGTGCCAGCAGCTTACCGACAGGGGCGAACACTGAAGCTTTCTTT	CASSLPTGANTEAFF
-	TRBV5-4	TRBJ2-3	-	TGTGCCAGCAGCCACAAGTGGGAGATGACAGATACGCAGTATTTT	CASSHKWEMTDTQYF
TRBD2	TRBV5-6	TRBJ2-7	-	TGTGCCAGCAGTCGGGGGACTAGGGTGTACGAGCAGTACTTC	CASSRGTRVYEQYF
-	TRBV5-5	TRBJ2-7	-	TGTGCCAGCAGCCCGTGGACAGTTTACGAGCAGTACTTC	CASSPWTVYEQYF
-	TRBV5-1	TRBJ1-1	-	TGCGCCAGCAGCTATCAAATCAAGGGGGTCGGAGAAGCTTTCTTT	CASSYQIKGVGEAFF
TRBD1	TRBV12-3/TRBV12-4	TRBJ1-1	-	TGTGCCAGCAACCTGGGGACAGAACGAGACACTGAAGCTTTCTTT	CASNLGTERDTEAFF
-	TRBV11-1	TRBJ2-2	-	TGTGCCAGCAGCTTAGTGGGGGTTACGAAGACCTGGGAGCTGTTTTTT	CASSLVGVTKTWELFF